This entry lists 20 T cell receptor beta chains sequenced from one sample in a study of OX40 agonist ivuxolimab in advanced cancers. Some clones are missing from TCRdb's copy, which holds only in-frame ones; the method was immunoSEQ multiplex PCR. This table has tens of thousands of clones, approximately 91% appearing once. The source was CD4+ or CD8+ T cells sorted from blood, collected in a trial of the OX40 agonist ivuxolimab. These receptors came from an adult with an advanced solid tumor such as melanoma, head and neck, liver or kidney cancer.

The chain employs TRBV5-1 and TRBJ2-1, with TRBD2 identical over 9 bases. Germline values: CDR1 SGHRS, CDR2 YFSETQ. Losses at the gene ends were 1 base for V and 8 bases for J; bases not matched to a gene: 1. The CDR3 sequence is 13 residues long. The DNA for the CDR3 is TGCGCCAGCAGCTTGCCTAGCGGGGATGAGCAGTTCTTC. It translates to CASSLPSGDEQFF.

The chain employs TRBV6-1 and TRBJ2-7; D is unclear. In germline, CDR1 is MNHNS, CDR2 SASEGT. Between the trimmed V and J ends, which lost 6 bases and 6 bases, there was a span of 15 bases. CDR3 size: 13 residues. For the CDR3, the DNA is TGTGCCAGCAGCCCCCGACCCGGCAGCGAGCAGTACTTC. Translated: CASSPRPGSEQYF.

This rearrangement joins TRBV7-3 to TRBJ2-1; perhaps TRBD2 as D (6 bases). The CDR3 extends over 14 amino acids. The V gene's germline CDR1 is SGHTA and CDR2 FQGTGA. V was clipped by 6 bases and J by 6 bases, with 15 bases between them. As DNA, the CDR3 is TGTGCCAGCAGTCTGGGGGGAGAGGGCAATGAGCAGTTCTTC. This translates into CASSLGGEGNEQFF.

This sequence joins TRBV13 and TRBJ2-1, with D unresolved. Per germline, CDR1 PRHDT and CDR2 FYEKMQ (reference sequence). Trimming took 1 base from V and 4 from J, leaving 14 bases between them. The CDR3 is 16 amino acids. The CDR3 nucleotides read TGTGCCAGCAGCTTAGTCTTCGGTCTAACATACAATGAGCAGTTCTTC. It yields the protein CASSLVFGLTYNEQFF.

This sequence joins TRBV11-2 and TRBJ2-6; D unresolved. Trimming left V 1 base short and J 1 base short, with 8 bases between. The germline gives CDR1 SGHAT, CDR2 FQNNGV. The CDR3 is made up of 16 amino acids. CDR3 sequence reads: CASSLGRGSGANVLTF. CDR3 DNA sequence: TGTGCCAGCAGCTTAGGGCGTGGGTCTGGGGCCAACGTCCTGACTTTC. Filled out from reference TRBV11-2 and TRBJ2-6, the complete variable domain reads EAGVAQSPRYKIIEKRQSVAFWCNPISGHATLYWYQQILGQGPKLLIQFQNNGVVDDSQLPKDRFSAERLKGVDSTLKIQPAKLEDSAVYLCASSLGRGSGANVLTFGAGSRLTVL.

CDR3 region: CASSDWTSGSSAELFF. Written as DNA, the CDR3 is TGTGCCAGCTCAGATTGGACTAGCGGGAGCTCAGCGGAGCTGTTTTTT. The chain couples TRBV18 to TRBJ2-2, with 13 positions matching TRBD2. The CDR3 is 16 amino acids. J lost 10 bases, V lost 5 bases, and 10 bases had no gene match. Germline assignment: CDR1 KGHSH and CDR2 LQKENI.

CDR3 sequence: CASSDSSLGLPYYEQYF. The CDR3 nucleotides read TGTGCCAGCAGTGACTCGAGTCTGGGACTACCATACTACGAGCAGTACTTC. The V and J genes are TRBV6-4 and TRBJ2-5; 7 bases fit TRBD2. TRBJ2-7 matches the DNA end more closely, so the J call is doubtful. The CDR3 is 17 amino acids. Germline CDR1 and CDR2: MRHNA and SNTAGT.

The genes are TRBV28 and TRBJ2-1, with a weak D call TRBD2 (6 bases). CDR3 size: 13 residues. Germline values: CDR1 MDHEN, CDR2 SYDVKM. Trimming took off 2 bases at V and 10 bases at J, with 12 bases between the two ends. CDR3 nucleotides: TGTGCCAGCAGTTTAAGGTATGGGAGGGAGCAGTTCTTC. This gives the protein CASSLRYGREQFF.

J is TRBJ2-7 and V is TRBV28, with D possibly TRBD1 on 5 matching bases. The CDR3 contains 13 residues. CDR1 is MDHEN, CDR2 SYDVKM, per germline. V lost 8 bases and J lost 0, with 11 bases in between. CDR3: CASWPGYSYEQYF. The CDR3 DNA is TGTGCCAGCTGGCCAGGGTACTCCTACGAGCAGTACTTC.

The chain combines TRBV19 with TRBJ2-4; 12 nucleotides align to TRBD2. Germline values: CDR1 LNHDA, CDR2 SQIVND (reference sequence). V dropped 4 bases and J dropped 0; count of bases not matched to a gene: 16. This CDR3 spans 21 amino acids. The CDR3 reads CASSTLGLAGTEYLAKNIQYF. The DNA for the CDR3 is TGTGCCAGTAGTACCTTAGGACTAGCGGGAACAGAGTATCTAGCCAAAAACATTCAGTACTTC.

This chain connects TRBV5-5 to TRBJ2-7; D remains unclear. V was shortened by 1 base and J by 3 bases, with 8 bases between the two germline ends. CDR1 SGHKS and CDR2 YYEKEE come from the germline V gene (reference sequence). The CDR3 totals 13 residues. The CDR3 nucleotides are TGTGCCAGCAGCTTGACGGTCCTCTACGAGCAGTACTTC. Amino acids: CASSLTVLYEQYF.

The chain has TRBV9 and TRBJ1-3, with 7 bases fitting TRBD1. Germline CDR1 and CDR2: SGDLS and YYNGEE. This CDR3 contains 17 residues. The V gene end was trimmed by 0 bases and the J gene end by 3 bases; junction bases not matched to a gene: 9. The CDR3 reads CASSVAPQGQFGNTIYF. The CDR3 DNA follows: TGTGCCAGCAGCGTAGCTCCACAGGGGCAGTTTGGAAACACCATATATTTT.

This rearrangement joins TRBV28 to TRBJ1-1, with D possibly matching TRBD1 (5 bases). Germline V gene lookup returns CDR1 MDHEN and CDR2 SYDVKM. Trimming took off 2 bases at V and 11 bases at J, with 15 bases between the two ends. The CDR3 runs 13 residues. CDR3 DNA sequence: TGTGCCAGCAGTTTAAAGGGCCCTTCAGGGGCTTTCTTT. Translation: CASSLKGPSGAFF.

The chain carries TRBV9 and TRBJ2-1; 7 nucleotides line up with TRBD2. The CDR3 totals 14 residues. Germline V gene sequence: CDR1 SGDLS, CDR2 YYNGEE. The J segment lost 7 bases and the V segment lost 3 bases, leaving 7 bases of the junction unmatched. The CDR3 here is CASSGTSSSNEQFF. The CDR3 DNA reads TGTGCCAGCAGCGGGACTAGTAGTTCGAATGAGCAGTTCTTC.

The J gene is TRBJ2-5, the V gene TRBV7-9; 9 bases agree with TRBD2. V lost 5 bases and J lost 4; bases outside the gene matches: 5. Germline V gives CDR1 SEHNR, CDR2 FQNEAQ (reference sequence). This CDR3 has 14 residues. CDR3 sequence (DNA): TGTGCCAGCAGCCCGAATAGCGGGGGAGAGACCCAGTACTTC. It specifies CASSPNSGGETQYF.

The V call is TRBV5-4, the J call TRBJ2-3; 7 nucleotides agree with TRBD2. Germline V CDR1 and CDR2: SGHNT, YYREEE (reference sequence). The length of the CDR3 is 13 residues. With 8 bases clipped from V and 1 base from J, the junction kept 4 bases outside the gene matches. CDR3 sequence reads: CASRTSGTDTQYF. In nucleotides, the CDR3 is TGTGCCAGTCGAACTAGCGGCACAGATACGCAGTATTTT. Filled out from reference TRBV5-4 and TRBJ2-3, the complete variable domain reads ETGVTQSPTHLIKTRGQQVTLRCSSQSGHNTVSWYQQALGQGPQFIFQYYREEENGRGNFPPRFSGLQFPNYSSELNVNALELDDSALYLCASRTSGTDTQYFGPGTRLTVL.

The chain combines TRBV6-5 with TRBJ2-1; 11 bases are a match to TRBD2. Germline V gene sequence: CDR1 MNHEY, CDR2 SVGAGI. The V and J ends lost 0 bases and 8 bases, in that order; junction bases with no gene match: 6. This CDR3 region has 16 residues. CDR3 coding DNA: TGTGCCAGCAGTTACTCCGGGCTAGCGGGAGGCCATGAGCAGTTCTTC. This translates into CASSYSGLAGGHEQFF.

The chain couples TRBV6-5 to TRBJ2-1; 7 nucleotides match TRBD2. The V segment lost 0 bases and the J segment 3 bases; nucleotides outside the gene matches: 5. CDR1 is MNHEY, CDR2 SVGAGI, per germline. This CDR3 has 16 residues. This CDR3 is CASSYSGLKNYNEQFF. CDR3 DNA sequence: TGTGCCAGCAGTTACTCGGGACTAAAAAACTACAATGAGCAGTTCTTC.

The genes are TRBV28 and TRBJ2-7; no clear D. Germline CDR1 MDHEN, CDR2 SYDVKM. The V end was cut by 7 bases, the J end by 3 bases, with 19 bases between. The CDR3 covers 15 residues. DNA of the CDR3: TGTGCCAGCAAAAAATCCCCTGGGAACAGCTACGAGCAGTACTTC. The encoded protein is CASKKSPGNSYEQYF.

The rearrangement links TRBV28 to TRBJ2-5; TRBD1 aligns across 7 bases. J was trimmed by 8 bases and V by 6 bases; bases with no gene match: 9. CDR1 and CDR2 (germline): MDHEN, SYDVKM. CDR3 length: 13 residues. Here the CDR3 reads CASRDRTPGTQYF. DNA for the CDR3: TGTGCCAGCAGGGACAGGACCCCAGGCACCCAGTACTTC.